The 6 T cell receptor beta chains below come from one sample, sequenced in a study of cytomegalovirus exposure and HLA in healthy donors. PCR used 60 Vbeta primers and 13 Jbeta primers. TCRdb keeps only in-frame clones here, not all; method: immunoSEQ multiplex PCR. This sample's table has roughly 60,000 clones. Sequenced sample: PBMCs. The receptors were gathered from a woman younger than 35 in good health and CMV-seronegative.

V and J are TRBV6-6 and TRBJ2-5; 10 nucleotides line up with TRBD1. Germline CDR1 MNHNY, CDR2 SVGAGI (reference sequence). The CDR3 length is 16 residues. Unmatched junction bases numbered 10, after V lost 6 bases and J lost 3 bases. As DNA, the CDR3 is TGTGCCAGCAGCACCGACGGAGGGACAGGGGAAGAGACCCAGTACTTC. Protein sequence: CASSTDGGTGEETQYF.

The V and J genes are TRBV5-1 and TRBJ2-5; 11 nucleotides line up with TRBD2. This CDR3 region has 15 residues. V lost 0 bases, J lost 3 bases, and 1 base stayed unmatched. Germline CDR1 reads SGHRS; CDR2 reads YFSETQ. CDR3 sequence reads: CASSLALAGEETQYF. As DNA, the CDR3 is TGCGCCAGCAGCTTGGCACTAGCGGGGGAAGAGACCCAGTACTTC.

The rearrangement links TRBV5-6 to TRBJ1-2; D not resolved. This CDR3 is 15 amino acids long. The V gene lost 6 bases and the J gene lost 1 base, with 16 bases spanning the gap. Germline loops: CDR1 SGHDT, CDR2 YYEEEE. The CDR3 reads CASKGTREFNYGYTF. The DNA of the CDR3 is TGTGCCAGCAAAGGAACTCGGGAGTTTAACTATGGCTACACCTTC.

The chain joins TRBV7-8 to TRBJ1-5; no reliable D call. Deletions cut 0 bases from V and 2 bases from J, with 11 bases between. CDR3 length: 16 residues. Germline-derived CDR1 and CDR2 are SGHVS and FQNEAQ. CDR3 residues: CASSLARGSGNQPQHF. In DNA form, the CDR3 reads TGTGCCAGCAGCTTAGCTCGGGGTTCGGGCAATCAGCCCCAGCATTTT.

The chain links TRBV5-1 to TRBJ2-1; D is possibly TRBD1 (5 bases). V lost 0 bases and J 6 bases, leaving 22 bases between the germline ends. The CDR3 has 18 residues. CDR1 is SGHRS, CDR2 YFSETQ, per germline. CDR3 in amino acids: CASSLEGQARLGVNEQFF. CDR3 DNA: TGCGCCAGCAGCTTGGAGGGGCAGGCTCGCCTGGGCGTCAATGAGCAGTTCTTC.

This chain connects TRBV29-1 to TRBJ1-3; 8 nucleotides line up with TRBD1. The germline gives CDR1 SQVTM, CDR2 ANQGSEA. This CDR3 contains 15 residues. With V trimmed by 4 bases and J by 4 bases, 9 bases remained unmatched. CDR3 amino acids: CSVALTGVFGNTIYF. CDR3 coding DNA: TGCAGCGTTGCCCTGACAGGGGTATTCGGAAACACCATATATTTT.